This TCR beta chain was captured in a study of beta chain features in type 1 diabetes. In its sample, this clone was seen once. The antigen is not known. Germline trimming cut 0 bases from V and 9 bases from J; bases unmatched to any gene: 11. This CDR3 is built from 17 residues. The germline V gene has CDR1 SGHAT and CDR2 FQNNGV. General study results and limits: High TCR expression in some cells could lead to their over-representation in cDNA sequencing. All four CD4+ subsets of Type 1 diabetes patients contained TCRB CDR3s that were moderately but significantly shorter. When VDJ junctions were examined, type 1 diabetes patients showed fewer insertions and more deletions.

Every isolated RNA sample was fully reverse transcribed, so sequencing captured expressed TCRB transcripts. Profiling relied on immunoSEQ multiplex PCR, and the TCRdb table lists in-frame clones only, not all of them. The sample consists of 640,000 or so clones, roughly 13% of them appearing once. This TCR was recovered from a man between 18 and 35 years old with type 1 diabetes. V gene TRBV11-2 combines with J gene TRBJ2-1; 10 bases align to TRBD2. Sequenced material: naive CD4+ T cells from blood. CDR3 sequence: CASSLDQTAGGLGEQFF. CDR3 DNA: TGTGCCAGCAGCTTAGACCAAACAGCGGGGGGGCTGGGTGAGCAGTTCTTC.